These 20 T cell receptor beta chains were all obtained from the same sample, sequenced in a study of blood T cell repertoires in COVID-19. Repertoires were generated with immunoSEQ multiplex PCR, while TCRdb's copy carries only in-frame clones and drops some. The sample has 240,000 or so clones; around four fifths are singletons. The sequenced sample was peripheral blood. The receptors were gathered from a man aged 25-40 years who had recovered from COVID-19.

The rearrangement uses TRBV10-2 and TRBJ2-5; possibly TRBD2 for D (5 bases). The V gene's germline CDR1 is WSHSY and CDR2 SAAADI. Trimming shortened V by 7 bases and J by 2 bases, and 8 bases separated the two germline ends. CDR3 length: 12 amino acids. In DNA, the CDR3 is TGCGCCAGCAACGGGGATCAAGAGACCCAGTACTTC. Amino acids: CASNGDQETQYF.

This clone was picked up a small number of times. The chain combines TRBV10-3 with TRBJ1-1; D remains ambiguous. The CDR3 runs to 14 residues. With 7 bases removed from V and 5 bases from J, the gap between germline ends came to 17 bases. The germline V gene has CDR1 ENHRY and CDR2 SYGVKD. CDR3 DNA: TGTGCCATCACCCCGTCCCGACCCGGGACTGAAGCTTTCTTT. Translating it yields CAITPSRPGTEAFF.

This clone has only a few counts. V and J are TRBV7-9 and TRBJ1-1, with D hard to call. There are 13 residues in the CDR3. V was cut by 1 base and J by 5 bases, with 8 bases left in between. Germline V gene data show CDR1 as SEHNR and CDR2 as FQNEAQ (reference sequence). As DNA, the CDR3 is TGTGCCAGCAGCTTAGGGCGGGAGACTGAAGCTTTCTTT. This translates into CASSLGRETEAFF.

CDR3 residues: CASSNAVTGTDTQYF. CDR3 sequence (DNA): TGTGCCAGCTCCAACGCCGTGACAGGCACAGATACGCAGTATTTT. This sequence joins TRBV18 and TRBJ2-3, with D perhaps TRBD1 (5 bases). Germline V gives CDR1 KGHSH, CDR2 LQKENI. The CDR3 spans 15 residues. The ends were cut back, 6 bases at V and 1 base at J, with 14 bases in the middle.

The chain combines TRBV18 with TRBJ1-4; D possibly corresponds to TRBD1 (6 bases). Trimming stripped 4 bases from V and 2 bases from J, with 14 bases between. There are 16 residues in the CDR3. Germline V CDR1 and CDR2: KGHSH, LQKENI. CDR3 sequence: CASSRTGIGTNEKLFF. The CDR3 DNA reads TGTGCCAGCTCACGTACAGGGATTGGGACTAATGAAAAACTGTTTTTT.

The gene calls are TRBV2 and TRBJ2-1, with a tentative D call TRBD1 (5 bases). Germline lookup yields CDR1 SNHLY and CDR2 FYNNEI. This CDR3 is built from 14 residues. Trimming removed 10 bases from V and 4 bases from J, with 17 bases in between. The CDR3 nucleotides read TGTGCCACCGTTCCCAGGGAAATATACAATGAGCAGTTCTTC. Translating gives CATVPREIYNEQFF.

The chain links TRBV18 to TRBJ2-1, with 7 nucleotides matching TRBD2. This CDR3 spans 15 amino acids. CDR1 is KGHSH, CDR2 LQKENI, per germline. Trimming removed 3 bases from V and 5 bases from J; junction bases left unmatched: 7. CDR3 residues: CASSPPLGLNNEQFF. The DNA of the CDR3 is TGTGCCAGCTCACCGCCCCTGGGACTAAACAATGAGCAGTTCTTC.

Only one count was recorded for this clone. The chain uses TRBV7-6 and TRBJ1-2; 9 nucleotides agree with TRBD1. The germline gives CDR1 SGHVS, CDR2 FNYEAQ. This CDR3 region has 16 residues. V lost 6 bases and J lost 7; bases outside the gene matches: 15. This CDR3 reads CASSFPGQGEERGYTF. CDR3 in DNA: TGTGCCAGCAGTTTTCCGGGACAGGGAGAGGAGCGTGGCTACACCTTC.

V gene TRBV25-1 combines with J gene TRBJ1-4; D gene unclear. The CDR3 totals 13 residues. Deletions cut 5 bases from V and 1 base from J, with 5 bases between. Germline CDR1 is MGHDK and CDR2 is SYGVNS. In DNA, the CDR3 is TGTGCCAGCAGTATTAAAACTAATGAAAAACTGTTTTTT. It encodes CASSIKTNEKLFF.

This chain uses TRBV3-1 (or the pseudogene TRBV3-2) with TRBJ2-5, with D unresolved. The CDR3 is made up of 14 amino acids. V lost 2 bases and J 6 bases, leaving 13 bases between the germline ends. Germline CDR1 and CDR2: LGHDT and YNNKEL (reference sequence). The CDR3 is CASSQTLGSQTQYF. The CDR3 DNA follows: TGTGCCAGCAGCCAAACCCTGGGCAGCCAGACCCAGTACTTC.

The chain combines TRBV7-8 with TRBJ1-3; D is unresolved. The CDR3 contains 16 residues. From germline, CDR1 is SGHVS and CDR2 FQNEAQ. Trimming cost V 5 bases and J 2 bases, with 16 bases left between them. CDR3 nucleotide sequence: TGTGCCAGCAGCCCGTACCGGACTGGGCCTGGAAACACCATATATTTT. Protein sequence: CASSPYRTGPGNTIYF.

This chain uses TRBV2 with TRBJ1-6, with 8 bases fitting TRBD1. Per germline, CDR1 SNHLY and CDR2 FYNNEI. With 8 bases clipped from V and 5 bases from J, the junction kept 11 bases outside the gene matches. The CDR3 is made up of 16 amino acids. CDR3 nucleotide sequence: TGTGCCAGCGGCGGGACAGGCGCTAATCATAATTCACCCCTCCACTTT. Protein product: CASGGTGANHNSPLHF.

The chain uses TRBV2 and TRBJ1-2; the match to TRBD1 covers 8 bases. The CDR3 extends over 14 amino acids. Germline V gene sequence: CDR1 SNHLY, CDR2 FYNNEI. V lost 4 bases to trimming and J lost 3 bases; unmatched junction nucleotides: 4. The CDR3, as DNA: TGTGCCAGCAGTGGGGACAGGAGTGACTATGGCTACACCTTC. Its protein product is CASSGDRSDYGYTF.

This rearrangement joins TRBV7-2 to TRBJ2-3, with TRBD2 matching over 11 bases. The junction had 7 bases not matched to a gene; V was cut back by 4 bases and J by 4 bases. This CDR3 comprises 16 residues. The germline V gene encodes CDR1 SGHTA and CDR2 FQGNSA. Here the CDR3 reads CASSSASGGLADTQYF. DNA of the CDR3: TGTGCCAGCAGCTCGGCTAGCGGGGGGTTGGCAGATACGCAGTATTTT.

The CDR3 coding sequence is TGCGCCAGGAGTAAAGGCGGCACTGAAGCTTTCTTT. Translation: CARSKGGTEAFF. This chain uses TRBV10-1 with TRBJ1-1; the D is unclear. The length of the CDR3 is 12 residues. The germline gives CDR1 WNHNN, CDR2 SYGVQD (reference sequence). V was cut by 9 bases and J by 4 bases, with 12 bases left in between.

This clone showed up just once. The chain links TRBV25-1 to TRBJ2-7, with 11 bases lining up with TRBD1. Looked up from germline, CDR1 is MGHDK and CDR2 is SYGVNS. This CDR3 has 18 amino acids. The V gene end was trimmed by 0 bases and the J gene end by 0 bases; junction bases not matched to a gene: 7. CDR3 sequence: CASSEYDPDRGLSYEQYV. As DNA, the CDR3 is TGTGCCAGCAGTGAATATGACCCGGACAGGGGGCTCTCCTACGAGCAGTACGTC.

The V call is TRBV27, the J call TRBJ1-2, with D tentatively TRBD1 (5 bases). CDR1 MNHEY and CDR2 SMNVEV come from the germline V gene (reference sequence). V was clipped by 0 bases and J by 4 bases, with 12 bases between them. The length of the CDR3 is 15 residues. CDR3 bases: TGTGCCAGCAGTTTATCGGGGGGGATAATCTATGGCTACACCTTC. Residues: CASSLSGGIIYGYTF.

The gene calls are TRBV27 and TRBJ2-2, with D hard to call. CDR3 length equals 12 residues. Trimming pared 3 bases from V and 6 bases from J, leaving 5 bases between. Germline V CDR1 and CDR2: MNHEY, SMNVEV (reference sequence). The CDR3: CASSFYSGELFF. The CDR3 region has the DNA TGTGCCAGCAGTTTTTACTCCGGGGAGCTGTTTTTT.

CDR3 nucleotide sequence: TGTGCCAGCAGCTTGACAGGTTCTAACTATGGCTACACCTTC. It encodes CASSLTGSNYGYTF. The chain uses TRBV7-9 and TRBJ1-2; D may be TRBD1 (6 bases). This CDR3 spans 14 amino acids. With 3 bases removed from V and 0 bases from J, the gap between germline ends came to 8 bases. CDR1 and CDR2 from the germline V gene are SEHNR and FQNEAQ (reference sequence).

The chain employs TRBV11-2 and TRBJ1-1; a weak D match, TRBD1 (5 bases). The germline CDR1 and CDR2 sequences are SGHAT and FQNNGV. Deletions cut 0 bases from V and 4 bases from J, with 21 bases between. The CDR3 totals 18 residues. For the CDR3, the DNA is TGTGCCAGCAGCTTAGACCTCCTCCGATCGGGGGGGGGCACTGAAGCTTTCTTT. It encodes CASSLDLLRSGGGTEAFF.